These 9 T cell receptor beta chains originate from one sample sequenced in a study of control samples from healthy donors and cancer patients. Libraries were prepared by immunoSEQ multiplex PCR; TCRdb keeps only in-frame clonotypes and omits some of them. This table holds 80,000 or so clones, 91% found once. The source material was blood. These receptor sequences come from a man aged 45-65 years in good health.

The chain couples TRBV10-3 to TRBJ1-5; D may be TRBD1 (6 bases). CDR3 size: 13 residues. Trimming took 5 bases from V and 7 from J, leaving 12 bases between them. CDR1 ENHRY and CDR2 SYGVKD come from the germline V gene. The CDR3 is CAISTGQGQPQHF. CDR3 in DNA: TGTGCCATCAGTACAGGTCAGGGGCAGCCCCAGCATTTT.

The sample holds one count of this clone. This chain connects TRBV7-2 to TRBJ2-2, with D uncertain. Germline V gives CDR1 SGHTA, CDR2 FQGNSA. This CDR3 has 12 residues. V dropped 6 bases and J dropped 2 bases, with 4 bases sitting between them. The CDR3 DNA is TGTGCCAGCAGATTCAACACCGGGGAGCTGTTTTTT. Its translation: CASRFNTGELFF.

V is TRBV27 and J is TRBJ2-5; 11 bases match TRBD1. CDR1 and CDR2 from the germline V gene are MNHEY and SMNVEV (reference sequence). V shed 4 bases, J shed 6 bases, and the junction held 4 bases outside the gene matches. The CDR3 covers 14 residues. The chain's CDR3 is CASSWDRGGQTQYF. CDR3 DNA sequence: TGTGCCAGCAGTTGGGACAGGGGGGGACAGACCCAGTACTTC.

In its sample, this clone was seen a few times. This chain uses TRBV7-2 with TRBJ1-1, with D possibly TRBD1 on 6 matching bases. V was shortened by 4 bases and J by 10 bases, with 19 bases between the two germline ends. The germline CDR1 and CDR2 sequences are SGHTA and FQGNSA. The CDR3 has 14 residues. CDR3 region: CASSSGTHSSPAFF. The CDR3 coding sequence is TGTGCCAGCAGCTCCGGGACACATTCTTCTCCAGCTTTCTTT. The entire variable domain, with the rest obtained from reference TRBV7-2 and TRBJ1-1, is as follows: GAGVSQSPSNKVTEKGKDVELRCDPISGHTALYWYRQSLGQGLEFLIYFQGNSAPDKSGLPSDRFSAERTGGSVSTLTIQRTQQEDSAVYLCASSSGTHSSPAFFGQGTRLTVV.

V gene TRBV24-1 combines with J gene TRBJ1-1; no clear D gene. This CDR3 has 13 amino acids. Germline CDR1 KGHDR, CDR2 SFDVKD. Trimming stripped 5 bases from V and 3 bases from J, with 9 bases between. The CDR3 region has the DNA TGTGCCACCAGTGGTAGGAGGGACACTGAAGCTTTCTTT. Its translation: CATSGRRDTEAFF.

The gene calls are TRBV2 and TRBJ1-5; TRBD1 is a possible D gene (6 bases). Between the trimmed V and J ends, which lost 6 bases and 8 bases, there was a span of 14 bases. This CDR3 is 13 amino acids long. CDR1 and CDR2 from the germline V gene are SNHLY and FYNNEI. CDR3 in DNA: TGTGCCAGCAGCGTGGGGGGCCGGGAGCCCCAGCATTTT. It specifies CASSVGGREPQHF.

This clone appeared once. CDR3 sequence (DNA): TGTGCCAGCAGCAGACCGGGTCCGGACGGCTACACCTTC. Translating it yields CASSRPGPDGYTF. This sequence joins TRBV6-5 and TRBJ1-2; no clear D gene. Looked up from germline, CDR1 is MNHEY and CDR2 is SVGAGI. The CDR3 has 13 residues. V was cut by 6 bases and J by 8 bases, with 16 bases left in between.

The V and J genes are TRBV9 and TRBJ1-4; 8 bases match TRBD1. Germline V gene lookup returns CDR1 SGDLS and CDR2 YYNGEE. The CDR3 runs 15 residues. Trimming removed 2 bases from V and 8 bases from J; junction bases left unmatched: 8. The CDR3 coding sequence is TGTGCCAGCAGCGTTGGACAGGGAATTTTCGAAAAACTGTTTTTT. Translation: CASSVGQGIFEKLFF.

The sample holds one count of this clone. This sequence joins TRBV3-1 (or the pseudogene TRBV3-2) and TRBJ1-6; no reliable D call. The CDR3 has 15 amino acids. Germline V CDR1 and CDR2: LGHDT, YNNKEL (reference sequence). Trimming shortened V by 0 bases and J by 10 bases, and 13 bases separated the two germline ends. The CDR3: CASSQDETWRSPLHF. For the CDR3, the DNA is TGTGCCAGCAGCCAAGATGAGACATGGAGGTCACCCCTCCACTTT.